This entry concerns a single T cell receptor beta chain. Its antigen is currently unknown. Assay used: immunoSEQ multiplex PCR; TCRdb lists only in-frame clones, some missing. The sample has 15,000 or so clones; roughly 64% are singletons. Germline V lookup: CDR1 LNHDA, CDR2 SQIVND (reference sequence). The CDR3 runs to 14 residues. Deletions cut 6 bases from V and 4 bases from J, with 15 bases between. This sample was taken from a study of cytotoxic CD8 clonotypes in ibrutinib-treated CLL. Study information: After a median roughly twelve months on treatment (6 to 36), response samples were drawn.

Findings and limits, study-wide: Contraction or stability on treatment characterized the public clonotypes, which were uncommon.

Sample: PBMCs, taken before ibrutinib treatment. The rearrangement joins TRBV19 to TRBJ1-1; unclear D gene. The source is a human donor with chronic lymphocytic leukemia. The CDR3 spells CASSHDMWATEAFF. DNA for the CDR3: TGTGCCAGTAGCCACGACATGTGGGCCACTGAAGCTTTCTTT.